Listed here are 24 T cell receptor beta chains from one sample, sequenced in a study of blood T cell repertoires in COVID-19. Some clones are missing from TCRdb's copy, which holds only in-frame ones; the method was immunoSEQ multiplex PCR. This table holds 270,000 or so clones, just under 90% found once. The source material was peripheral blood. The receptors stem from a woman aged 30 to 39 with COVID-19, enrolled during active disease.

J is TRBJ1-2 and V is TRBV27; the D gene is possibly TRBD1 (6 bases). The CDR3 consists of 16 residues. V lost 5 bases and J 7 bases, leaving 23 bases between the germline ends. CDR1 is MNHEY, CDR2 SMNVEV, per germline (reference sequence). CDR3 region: CASSDLGTPLGFGYTF. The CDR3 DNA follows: TGTGCCAGCAGTGACCTCGGGACACCGTTAGGTTTTGGCTACACCTTC.

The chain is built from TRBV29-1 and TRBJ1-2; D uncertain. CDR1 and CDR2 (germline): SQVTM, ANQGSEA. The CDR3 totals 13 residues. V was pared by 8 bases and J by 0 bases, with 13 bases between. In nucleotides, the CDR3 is TGCAGCTGCCAGGCGAAAGCTAACTATGGCTACACCTTC. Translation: CSCQAKANYGYTF.

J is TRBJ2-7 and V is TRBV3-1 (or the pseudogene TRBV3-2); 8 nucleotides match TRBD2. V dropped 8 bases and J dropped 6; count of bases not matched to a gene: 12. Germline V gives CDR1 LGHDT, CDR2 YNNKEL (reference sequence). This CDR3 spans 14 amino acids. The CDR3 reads CASGSSGVLGEQYF. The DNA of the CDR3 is TGTGCCAGCGGGAGTAGCGGGGTTCTAGGCGAGCAGTACTTC.

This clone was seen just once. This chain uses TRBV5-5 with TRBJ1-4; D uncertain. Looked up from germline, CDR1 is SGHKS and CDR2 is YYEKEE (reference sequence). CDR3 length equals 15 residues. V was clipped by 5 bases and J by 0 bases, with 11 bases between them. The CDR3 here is CASSWGATTNEKLFF. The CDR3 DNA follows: TGTGCCAGCAGTTGGGGAGCGACAACTAATGAAAAACTGTTTTTT.

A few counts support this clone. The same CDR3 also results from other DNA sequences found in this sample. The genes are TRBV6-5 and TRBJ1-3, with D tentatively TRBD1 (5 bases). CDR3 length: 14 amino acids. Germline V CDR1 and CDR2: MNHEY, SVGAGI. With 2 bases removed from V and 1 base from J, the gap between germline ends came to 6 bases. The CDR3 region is CASSYGGSGNTIYF. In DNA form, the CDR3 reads TGTGCCAGCAGTTACGGGGGGTCTGGAAACACCATATATTTT.

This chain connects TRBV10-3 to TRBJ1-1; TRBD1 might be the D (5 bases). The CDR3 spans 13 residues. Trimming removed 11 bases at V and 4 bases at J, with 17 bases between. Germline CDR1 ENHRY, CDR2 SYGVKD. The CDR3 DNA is TGTGCCTCCCAAAGGGGTGGGGCCACTGAAGCTTTCTTT. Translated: CASQRGGATEAFF.

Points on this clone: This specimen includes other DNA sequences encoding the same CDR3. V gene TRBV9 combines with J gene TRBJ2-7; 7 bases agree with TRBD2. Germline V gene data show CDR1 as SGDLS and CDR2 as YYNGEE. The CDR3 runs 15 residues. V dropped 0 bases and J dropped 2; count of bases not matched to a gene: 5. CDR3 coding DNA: TGTGCCAGCAGCGTAGGGACCGGGGGGACCTACGAGCAGTACTTC. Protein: CASSVGTGGTYEQYF.

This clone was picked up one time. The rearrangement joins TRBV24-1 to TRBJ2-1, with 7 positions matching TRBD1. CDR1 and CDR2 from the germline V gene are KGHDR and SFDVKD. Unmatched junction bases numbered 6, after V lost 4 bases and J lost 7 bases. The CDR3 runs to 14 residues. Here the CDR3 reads CATSDVGQTNEQFF. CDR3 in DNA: TGTGCCACCAGTGACGTGGGACAGACGAATGAGCAGTTCTTC.

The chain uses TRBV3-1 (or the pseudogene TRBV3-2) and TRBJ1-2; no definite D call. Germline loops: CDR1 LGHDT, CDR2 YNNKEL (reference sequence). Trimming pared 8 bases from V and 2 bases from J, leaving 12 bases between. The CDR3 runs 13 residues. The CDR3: CASCGSLNYGYTF. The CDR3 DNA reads TGTGCCAGCTGTGGGAGCTTAAACTATGGCTACACCTTC.

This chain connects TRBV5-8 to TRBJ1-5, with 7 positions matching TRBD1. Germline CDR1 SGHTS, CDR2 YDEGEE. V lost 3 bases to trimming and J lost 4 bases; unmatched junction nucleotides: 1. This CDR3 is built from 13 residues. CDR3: CASSWTGNQPQHF. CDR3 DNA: TGTGCCAGCAGCTGGACAGGAAATCAGCCCCAGCATTTT.

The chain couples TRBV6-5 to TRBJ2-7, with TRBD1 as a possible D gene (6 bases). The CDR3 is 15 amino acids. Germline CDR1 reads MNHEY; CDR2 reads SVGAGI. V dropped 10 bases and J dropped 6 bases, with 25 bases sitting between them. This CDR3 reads CATPSRRGSVSEQYF. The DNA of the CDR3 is TGTGCCACCCCCAGTCGTAGGGGGTCGGTAAGCGAGCAGTACTTC.

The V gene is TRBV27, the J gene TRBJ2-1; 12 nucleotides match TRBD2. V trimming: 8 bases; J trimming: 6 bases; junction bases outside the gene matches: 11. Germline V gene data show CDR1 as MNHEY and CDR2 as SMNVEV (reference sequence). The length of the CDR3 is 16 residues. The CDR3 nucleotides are TGTGCCAGCGATCCTTGGACTAGCGGGGCGGGCAATGAGCAGTTCTTC. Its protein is CASDPWTSGAGNEQFF.

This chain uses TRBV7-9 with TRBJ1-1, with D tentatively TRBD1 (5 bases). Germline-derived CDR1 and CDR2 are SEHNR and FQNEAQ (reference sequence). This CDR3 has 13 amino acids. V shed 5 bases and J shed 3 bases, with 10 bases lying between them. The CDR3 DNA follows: TGTGCCAGCAGCCAAGGGGTGGACACTGAAGCTTTCTTT. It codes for CASSQGVDTEAFF.

CDR3 sequence: CATSDLVQQGTGELFF. CDR3 nucleotide sequence: TGTGCCACCAGTGATCTGGTTCAGCAGGGCACCGGGGAGCTGTTTTTT. The rearrangement joins TRBV24-1 to TRBJ2-2; possible D gene TRBD1, 5 bases. The CDR3 consists of 16 residues. Germline lookup yields CDR1 KGHDR and CDR2 SFDVKD. Trimming removed 3 bases from V and 4 bases from J, with 14 bases in between.

As DNA, the CDR3 is TGTGCCAGCACCACAATCCGGGACTACTCCTACGAGCAGTACTTC. Amino acid sequence: CASTTIRDYSYEQYF. The genes are TRBV21-1 and TRBJ2-7; the table's D call TRBD2 went unverified against the DNA. TRBV21-1 is a pseudogene. The CDR3 covers 15 residues.

CDR3 coding DNA: TGTGCCACCAGCAGCGCCTACCTTGGGGGGATTGGTGGGAGCAATCAGCCCCAGCATTTT. Translated: CATSSAYLGGIGGSNQPQHF. The chain carries TRBV15 and TRBJ1-5; D may be TRBD1 (5 bases). Trimming took 3 bases from V and 1 from J, leaving 25 bases between them. This CDR3 is built from 20 residues. Per the germline V gene, CDR1 is LNHNV and CDR2 is YYDKDF (reference sequence).

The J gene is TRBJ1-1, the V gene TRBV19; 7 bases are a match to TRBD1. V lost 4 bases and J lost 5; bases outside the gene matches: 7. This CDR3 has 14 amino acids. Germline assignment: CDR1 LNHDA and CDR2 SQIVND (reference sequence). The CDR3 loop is CASSTSTGTTEAFF. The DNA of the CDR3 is TGTGCCAGTAGTACGTCGACAGGGACGACTGAAGCTTTCTTT.

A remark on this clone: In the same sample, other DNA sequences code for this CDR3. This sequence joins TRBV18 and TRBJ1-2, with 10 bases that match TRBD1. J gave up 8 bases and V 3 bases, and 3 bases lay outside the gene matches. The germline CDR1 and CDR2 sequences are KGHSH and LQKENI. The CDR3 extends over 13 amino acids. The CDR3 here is CASSPDRGRGYTF. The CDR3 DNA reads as TGTGCCAGCTCACCTGACAGGGGGCGCGGCTACACCTTC.

CDR3 loop: CASSQDLLAGGPHEQFF. The CDR3 region has the DNA TGTGCCAGCAGCCAAGATCTACTAGCGGGGGGGCCCCATGAGCAGTTCTTC. This chain links TRBV3-1 (or the pseudogene TRBV3-2) with TRBJ2-1; 13 nucleotides agree with TRBD2. CDR1 LGHDT and CDR2 YNNKEL come from the germline V gene (reference sequence). The CDR3 has 17 amino acids. The junction had 7 bases not matched to a gene; V was cut back by 0 bases and J by 8 bases.

CDR3 loop: CASSQERGGETQYF. The CDR3 DNA follows: TGTGCCAGCAGCCAAGAGAGGGGGGGAGAGACCCAGTACTTC. The chain is built from TRBV3-1 (or the pseudogene TRBV3-2) and TRBJ2-5, with D perhaps TRBD2 (7 bases). In germline, CDR1 is LGHDT, CDR2 YNNKEL (reference sequence). There are 14 residues in the CDR3. Between the trimmed V and J ends, which lost 0 bases and 4 bases, there was a span of 9 bases.

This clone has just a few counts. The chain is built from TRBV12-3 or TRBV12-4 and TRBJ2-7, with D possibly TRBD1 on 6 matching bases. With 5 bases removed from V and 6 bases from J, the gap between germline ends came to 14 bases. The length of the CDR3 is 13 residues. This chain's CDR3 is CASSPHTGSEQYF. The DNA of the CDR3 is TGTGCCAGCAGTCCCCACACAGGGAGCGAGCAGTACTTC.

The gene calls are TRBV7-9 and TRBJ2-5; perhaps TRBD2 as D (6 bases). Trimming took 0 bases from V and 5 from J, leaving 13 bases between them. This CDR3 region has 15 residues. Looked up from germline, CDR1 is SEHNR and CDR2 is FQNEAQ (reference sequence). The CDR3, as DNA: TGTGCCAGCAGCTTAGCGAGCGTTCGGGGGGAGACCCAGTACTTC. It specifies CASSLASVRGETQYF.

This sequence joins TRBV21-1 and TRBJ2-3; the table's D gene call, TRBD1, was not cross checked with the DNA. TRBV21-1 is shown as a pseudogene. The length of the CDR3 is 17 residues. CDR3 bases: TGTGCCAGCAGAGACTCCATACAGGGGAGTGTGGCAGATACGCAGTATTTT. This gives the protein CASRDSIQGSVADTQYF.

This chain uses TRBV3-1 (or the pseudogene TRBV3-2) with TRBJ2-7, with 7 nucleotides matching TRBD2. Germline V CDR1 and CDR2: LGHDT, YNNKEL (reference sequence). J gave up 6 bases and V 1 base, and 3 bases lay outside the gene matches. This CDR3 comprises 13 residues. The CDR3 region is CASSQAWGGEQYF. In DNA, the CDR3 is TGTGCCAGCAGCCAAGCCTGGGGGGGCGAGCAGTACTTC.